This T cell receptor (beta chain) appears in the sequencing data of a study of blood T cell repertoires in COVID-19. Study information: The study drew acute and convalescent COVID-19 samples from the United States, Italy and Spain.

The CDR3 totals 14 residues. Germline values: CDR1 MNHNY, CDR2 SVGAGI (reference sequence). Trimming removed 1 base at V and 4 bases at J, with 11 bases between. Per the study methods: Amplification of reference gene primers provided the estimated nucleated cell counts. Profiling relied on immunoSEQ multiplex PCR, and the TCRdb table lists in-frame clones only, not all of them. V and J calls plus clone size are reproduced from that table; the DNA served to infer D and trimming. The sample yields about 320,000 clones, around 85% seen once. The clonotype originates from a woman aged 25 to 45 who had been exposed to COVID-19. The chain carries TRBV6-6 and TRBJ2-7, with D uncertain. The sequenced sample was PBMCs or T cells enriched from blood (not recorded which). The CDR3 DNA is TGTGCCAGCAGTTACTACAAGACGGAGTACGAGCAGTACTTC. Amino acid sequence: CASSYYKTEYEQYF.